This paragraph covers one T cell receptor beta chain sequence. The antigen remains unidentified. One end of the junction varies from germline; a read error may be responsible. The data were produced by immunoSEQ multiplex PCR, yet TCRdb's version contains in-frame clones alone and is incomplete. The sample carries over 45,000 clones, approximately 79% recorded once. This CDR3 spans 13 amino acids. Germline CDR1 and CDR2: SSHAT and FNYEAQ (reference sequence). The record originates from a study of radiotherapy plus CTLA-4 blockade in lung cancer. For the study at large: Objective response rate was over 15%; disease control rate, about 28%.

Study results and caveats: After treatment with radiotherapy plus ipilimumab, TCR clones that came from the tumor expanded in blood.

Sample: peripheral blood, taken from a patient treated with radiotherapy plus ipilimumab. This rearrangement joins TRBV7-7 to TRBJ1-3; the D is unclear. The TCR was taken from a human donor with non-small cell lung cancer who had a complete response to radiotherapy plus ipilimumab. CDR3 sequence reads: CASSQNSGNTIYF. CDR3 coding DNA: TGTGCTAGCAGCCAGAACTCTGGAAACACCATATATTTT.